The 9 T cell receptor beta chains below all came from one sample that was sequenced in a study of beta chain features in type 1 diabetes. Whole-study results and caveats: The study found moderately but significantly shorter TCRB CDR3s in all four CD4+ subsets of Type 1 diabetes patients.

The antigens these receptors bind are not known. All of the isolated RNA was reverse transcribed, so expressed TCRB transcripts were sequenced. Measured with immunoSEQ multiplex PCR; TCRdb has only the in-frame clones, and not every one. The sample includes a few hundred thousand clones, approximately 24% seen only once; the top ten take roughly 0.011%. Sample: naive CD4+ T cells from blood. The receptors originated from a woman in her twenties or thirties with type 1 diabetes.

Remarks on this clone: A read error may produce the germline difference seen at one junction end. The chain recombines TRBV30 with TRBJ2-7, with TRBD1 matching over 7 bases. Germline CDR1 and CDR2: GTSNPN and SVGIG (reference sequence). The CDR3 loop spans 12 amino acids. CDR3 in amino acids: CAWSVPPGRGNF. CDR3 nucleotide sequence: TGTGCCTGGAGTGTTCCCCCGGGCAGGGGGAACTTC.

This clone came up a few times. The CDR3 DNA is TGCAGCGTTGAAGATCACAGGGGGGGTGAAAAACTGTTTTTT. As protein: CSVEDHRGGEKLFF. The chain is built from TRBV29-1 and TRBJ1-4; 8 bases align to TRBD1. Germline values: CDR1 SQVTM, CDR2 ANQGSEA. The junction had 4 bases not matched to a gene; V was cut back by 0 bases and J by 7 bases. This CDR3 region has 14 residues.

The V call is TRBV27, the J call TRBJ2-5; 9 bases agree with TRBD1. The CDR3 has 18 residues. Germline assignment: CDR1 MNHEY and CDR2 SMNVEV (reference sequence). Trimming cost V 4 bases and J 5 bases; bases outside gene matches: 17. The CDR3 DNA reads TGTGCCAGCAGTTCGTTACTTCGAACAGGGGGCGGTGGGGAGACCCAGTACTTC. It encodes CASSSLLRTGGGGETQYF.

This clone was seen a few times. The chain combines TRBV28 with TRBJ2-7; perhaps TRBD2 as D (5 bases). Germline V gene data show CDR1 as MDHEN and CDR2 as SYDVKM. V was trimmed by 7 bases and J by 6 bases, leaving 16 bases between them. This CDR3 is 13 amino acids long. The CDR3 bases are TGTGCCAGCACTCCCATCCGGGGTAGCGAGCAGTACTTC. This codes for CASTPIRGSEQYF.

CDR3 coding DNA: TGCAGCGTTGAGGTAGGGTCGGGGGTAGATGAGCAGTTCTTC. Amino acids: CSVEVGSGVDEQFF. The J gene is TRBJ2-1, the V gene TRBV29-1, with a tentative D call TRBD2 (6 bases). CDR3 length: 14 amino acids. The V and J ends lost 3 bases and 8 bases respectively, with 17 bases between them. Per germline, CDR1 SQVTM and CDR2 ANQGSEA.

This rearrangement joins TRBV28 to TRBJ1-2; D ambiguous. The V gene lost 6 bases and the J gene lost 4 bases, with 12 bases spanning the gap. Per the germline V gene, CDR1 is MDHEN and CDR2 is SYDVKM. This CDR3 is 13 amino acids long. CDR3 DNA sequence: TGTGCCAGCAGGCCCGGGTCGGGCTATGGCTACACCTTC. It translates to CASRPGSGYGYTF.

V is TRBV15 and J is TRBJ1-2; no definite D call. The CDR3 is 13 amino acids. Trimming left V 2 bases short and J 8 bases short, with 12 bases between. Looked up from germline, CDR1 is LNHNV and CDR2 is YYDKDF (reference sequence). CDR3 nucleotide sequence: TGTGCCACCAGCAGACATGCGGTACGGGGCTACACCTTC. This codes for CATSRHAVRGYTF.

In this sample, this clone turned up a few times. DNA of the CDR3: TGTGCCAGCAGCCAATTAGCGGGACTGCTCGATGAGCAGTTCTTC. Its translation: CASSQLAGLLDEQFF. V usage is TRBV7-2 and J usage is TRBJ2-1; 8 nucleotides match TRBD2. This CDR3 comprises 15 residues. J lost 8 bases, V lost 5 bases, and 11 bases had no gene match. Germline V gene lookup returns CDR1 SGHTA and CDR2 FQGNSA.

The chain is built from TRBV11-2 and TRBJ2-4; maybe TRBD2 (6 bases). The germline V gene encodes CDR1 SGHAT and CDR2 FQNNGV. V lost 9 bases to trimming and J lost 3 bases, with 18 bases between them. This CDR3 spans 15 amino acids. DNA of the CDR3: TGTGCCAGTCGAAGAGCCGGGAGCTACAAAAACATTCAGTACTTC. It specifies CASRRAGSYKNIQYF. The whole variable domain, filled in from reference TRBV11-2 and TRBJ2-4, reads EAGVAQSPRYKIIEKRQSVAFWCNPISGHATLYWYQQILGQGPKLLIQFQNNGVVDDSQLPKDRFSAERLKGVDSTLKIQPAKLEDSAVYLCASRRAGSYKNIQYFGAGTRLSVL.